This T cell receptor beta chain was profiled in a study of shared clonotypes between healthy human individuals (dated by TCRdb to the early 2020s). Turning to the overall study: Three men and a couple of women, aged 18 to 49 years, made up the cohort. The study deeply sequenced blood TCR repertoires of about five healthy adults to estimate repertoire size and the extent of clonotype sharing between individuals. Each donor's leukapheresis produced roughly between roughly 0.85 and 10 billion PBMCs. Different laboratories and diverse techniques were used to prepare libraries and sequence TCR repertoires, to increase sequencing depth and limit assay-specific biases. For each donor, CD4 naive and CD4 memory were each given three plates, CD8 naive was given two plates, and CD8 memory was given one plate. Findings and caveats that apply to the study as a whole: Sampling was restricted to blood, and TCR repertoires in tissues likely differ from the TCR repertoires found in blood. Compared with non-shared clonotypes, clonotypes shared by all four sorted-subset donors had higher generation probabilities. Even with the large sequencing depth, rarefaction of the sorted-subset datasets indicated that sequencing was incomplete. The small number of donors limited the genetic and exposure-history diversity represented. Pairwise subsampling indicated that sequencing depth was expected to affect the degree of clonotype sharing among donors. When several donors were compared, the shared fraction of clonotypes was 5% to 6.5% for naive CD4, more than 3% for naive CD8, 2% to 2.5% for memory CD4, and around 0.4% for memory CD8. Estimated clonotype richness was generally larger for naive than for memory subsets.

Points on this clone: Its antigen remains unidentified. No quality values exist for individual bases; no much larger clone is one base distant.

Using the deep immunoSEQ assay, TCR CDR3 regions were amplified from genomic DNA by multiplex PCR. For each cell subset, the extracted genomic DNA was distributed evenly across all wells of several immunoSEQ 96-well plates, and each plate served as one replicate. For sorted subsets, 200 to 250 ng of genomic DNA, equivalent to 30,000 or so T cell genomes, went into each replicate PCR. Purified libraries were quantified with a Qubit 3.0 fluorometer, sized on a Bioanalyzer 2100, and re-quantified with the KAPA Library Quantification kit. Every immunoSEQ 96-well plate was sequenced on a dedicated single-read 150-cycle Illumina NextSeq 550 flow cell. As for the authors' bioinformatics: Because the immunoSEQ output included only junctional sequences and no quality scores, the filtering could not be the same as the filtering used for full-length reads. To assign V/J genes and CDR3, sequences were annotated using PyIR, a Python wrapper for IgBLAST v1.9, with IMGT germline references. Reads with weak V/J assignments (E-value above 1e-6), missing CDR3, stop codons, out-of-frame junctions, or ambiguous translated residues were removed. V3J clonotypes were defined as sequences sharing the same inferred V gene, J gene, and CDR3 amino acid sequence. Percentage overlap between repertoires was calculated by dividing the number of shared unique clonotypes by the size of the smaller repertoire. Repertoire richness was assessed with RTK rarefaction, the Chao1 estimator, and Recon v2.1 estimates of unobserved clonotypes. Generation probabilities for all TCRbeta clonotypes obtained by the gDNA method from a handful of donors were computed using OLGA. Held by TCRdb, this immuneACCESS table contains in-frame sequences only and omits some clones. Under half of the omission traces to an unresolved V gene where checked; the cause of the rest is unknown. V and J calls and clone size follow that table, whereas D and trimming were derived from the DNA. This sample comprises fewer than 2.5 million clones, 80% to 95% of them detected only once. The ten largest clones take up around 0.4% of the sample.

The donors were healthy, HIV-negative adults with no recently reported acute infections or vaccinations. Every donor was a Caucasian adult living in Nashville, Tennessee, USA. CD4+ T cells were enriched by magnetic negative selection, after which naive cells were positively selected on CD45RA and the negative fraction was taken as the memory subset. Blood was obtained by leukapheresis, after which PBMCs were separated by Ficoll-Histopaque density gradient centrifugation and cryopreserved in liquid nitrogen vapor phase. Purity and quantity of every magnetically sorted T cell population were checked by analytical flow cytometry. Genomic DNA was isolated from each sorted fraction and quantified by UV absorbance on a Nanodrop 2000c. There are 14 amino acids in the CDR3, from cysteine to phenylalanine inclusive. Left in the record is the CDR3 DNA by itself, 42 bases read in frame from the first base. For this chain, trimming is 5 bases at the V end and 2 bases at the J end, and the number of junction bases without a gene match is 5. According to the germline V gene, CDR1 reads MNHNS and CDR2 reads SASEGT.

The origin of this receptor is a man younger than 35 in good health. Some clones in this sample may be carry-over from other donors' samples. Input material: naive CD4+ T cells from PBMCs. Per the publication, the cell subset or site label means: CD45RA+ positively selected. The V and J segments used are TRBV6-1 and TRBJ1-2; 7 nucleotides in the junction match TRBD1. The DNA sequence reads TGTGCCAGCAGTAAGTCGGGACAGAACTATGGCTACACCTTC. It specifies CASSKSGQNYGYTF.